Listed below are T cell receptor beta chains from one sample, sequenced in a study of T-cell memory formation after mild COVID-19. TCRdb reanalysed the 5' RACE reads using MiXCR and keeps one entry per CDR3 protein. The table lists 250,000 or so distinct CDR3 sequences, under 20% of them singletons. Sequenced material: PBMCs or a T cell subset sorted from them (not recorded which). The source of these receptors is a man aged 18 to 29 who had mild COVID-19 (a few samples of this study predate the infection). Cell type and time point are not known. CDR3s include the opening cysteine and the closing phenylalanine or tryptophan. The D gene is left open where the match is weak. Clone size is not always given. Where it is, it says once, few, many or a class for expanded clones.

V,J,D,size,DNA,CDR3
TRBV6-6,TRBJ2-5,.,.,TGTGCCAGCAGTTACTCGAGAGGGGCGGGGGCCGACCAAGAGACCCAGTACTTC,CASSYSRGAGADQETQYF
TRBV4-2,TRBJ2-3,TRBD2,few,TGTGCCAGCAGCCAAGAGCTAGCGGGGGACACAGATACGCAGTATTTT,CASSQELAGDTDTQYF
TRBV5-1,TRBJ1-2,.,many,TGCGCCAGCAGACCCAGTGTGGTGGATGGCTACACCTTC,CASRPSVVDGYTF
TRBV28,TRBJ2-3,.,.,TGTGCCAGCAGTTTAAATCCTCGGGGCCTAGTGACAGATACGCAGTATTTT,CASSLNPRGLVTDTQYF
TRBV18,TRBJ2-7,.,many,TGTGCCAGCTCACCATCGCTAGGGCAGGGAGGCTACGAGCAGTACTTC,CASSPSLGQGGYEQYF
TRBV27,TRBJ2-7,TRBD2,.,TGTGCCAGCAGTTTTGGGAGCGGGGGGTTCTACGAGCAGTACTTC,CASSFGSGGFYEQYF
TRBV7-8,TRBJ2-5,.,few,TGTGCCAGCAGCTTGTGGGCTGGGGAGACCCAGTACTTC,CASSLWAGETQYF
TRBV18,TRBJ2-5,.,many,TGTGCCAGCTCACCATTGGAGACCCAGTACTTC,CASSPLETQYF
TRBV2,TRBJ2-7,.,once,TGTGCCAGCAGTGAGCAGGGTTTTGGCTACGAGCAGTACTTC,CASSEQGFGYEQYF
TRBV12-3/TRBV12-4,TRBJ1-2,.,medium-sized,TGTGCCAGCAGTTTTAACAGCTTGAGGGGCTACACCTTC,CASSFNSLRGYTF
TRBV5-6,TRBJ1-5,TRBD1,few,TGTGCCAGCAGCTTGGGGACAGGGCTCTCGCTTAGCAATCAGCCCCAGCATTTT,CASSLGTGLSLSNQPQHF
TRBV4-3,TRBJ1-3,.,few,TGCGCCAGCAGCCCGACCTCTAGCTCTGGAAACACCATATATTTT,CASSPTSSSGNTIYF
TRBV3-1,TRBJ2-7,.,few,TGTGCCAGCAGCCAAGATCTAGGAGGGCCTTATTCCTACGAGCAGTACTTC,CASSQDLGGPYSYEQYF
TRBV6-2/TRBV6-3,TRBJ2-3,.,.,TGTGCCAGCAGGTCCCTACAGGCAGATACGCAGTATTTT,CASRSLQADTQYF
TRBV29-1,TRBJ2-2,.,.,TGCAGCGTCAGAGTACAGGACCTGAACACCGGGGAGCTGTTTTTT,CSVRVQDLNTGELFF
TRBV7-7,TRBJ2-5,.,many,TGTGCCAGCAGCCCAGCGGCGGTCGGAGAGACCCAGTACTTC,CASSPAAVGETQYF
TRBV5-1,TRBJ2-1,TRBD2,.,TGCGCCAGCAGCCAGACTTGGGGTACCGGGACTAGCGGGGGCCTTACCTACAATGAGCAGTTCTTC,CASSQTWGTGTSGGLTYNEQFF
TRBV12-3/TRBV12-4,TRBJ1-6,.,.,TGTGCCTTGACCGGGCCTCTGGCGGGCTCCTATAATTCACCCCTCCACTTT,CALTGPLAGSYNSPLHF
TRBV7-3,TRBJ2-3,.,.,TGTGCCAGCAGCTTAGAGTTAGCGATGCTAAATACGCAGTATTTT,CASSLELAMLNTQYF
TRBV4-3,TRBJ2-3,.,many,TGCGCCAGCAGCCCTGGGGGGCTTTCGGGAGATACGCAGTATTTT,CASSPGGLSGDTQYF
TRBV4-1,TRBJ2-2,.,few,TGCGCCAGCAGCCACCCCAACGGGGGTACCGGGGAGCTGTTTTTT,CASSHPNGGTGELFF
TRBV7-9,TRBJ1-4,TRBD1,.,TGTGCCAGCAGCCCCGGGACAGGGACTAATGAAAAACTGTTTTTT,CASSPGTGTNEKLFF
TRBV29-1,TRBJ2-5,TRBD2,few,TGCAGCGTTGAAGATGGGCGGGGGGCCTGGGAGACCCAGTACTTC,CSVEDGRGAWETQYF
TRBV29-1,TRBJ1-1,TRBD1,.,TGCAGCGTTTTTCCCCTACGGACAGGGGCTGAAGCTTTCTTT,CSVFPLRTGAEAFF
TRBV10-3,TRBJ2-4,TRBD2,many,TGTGCCACCCAAGCGGGGGGGGTAGCCAAAAACATTCAGTACTTC,CATQAGGVAKNIQYF
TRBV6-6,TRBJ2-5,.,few,TGTGCCAGCAGTCTCCCGGGACAACCCCAAGAGACCCAGTACTTC,CASSLPGQPQETQYF
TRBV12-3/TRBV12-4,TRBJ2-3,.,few,TGTGCCAGCAGGGTCCGGGGTAGTGGCACAGATACGCAGTATTTT,CASRVRGSGTDTQYF
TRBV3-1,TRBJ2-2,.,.,TGTGCCAGCAGTCCGATGCTTCCCGGGGAGCTGTTTTTT,CASSPMLPGELFF
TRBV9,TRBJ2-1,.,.,TGTGCCAGCAGCGTAGCAGGGCCCCACGAGCAGTTCTTC,CASSVAGPHEQFF
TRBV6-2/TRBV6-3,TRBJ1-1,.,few,TGTGCCAGCACCACCGCAGGCGTACGGACTGAAGCTTTCTTT,CASTTAGVRTEAFF
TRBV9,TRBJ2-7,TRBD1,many,TGTGCCAGCAGCGTAGCATCAGGGGGCGAGTACGAGCAGTACTTC,CASSVASGGEYEQYF
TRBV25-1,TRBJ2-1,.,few,TGTGCCAGCAGTGAAGTGGGTATGCGTAGCGCTGGGCAGTTCTTC,CASSEVGMRSAGQFF
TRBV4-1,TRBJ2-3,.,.,TGCGCCAGCAGCCAAGACTGGGCCTCTAGCACAGATACGCAGTATTTT,CASSQDWASSTDTQYF
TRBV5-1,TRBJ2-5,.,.,TGCGCCAGCAGCGTGGCCGAGGGGAGGGAGACCCAGTACTTC,CASSVAEGRETQYF
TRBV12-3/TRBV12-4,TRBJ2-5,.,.,TGTGCCAGCAGTCCCTGGACTACCCAAGAGACCCAGTACTTC,CASSPWTTQETQYF
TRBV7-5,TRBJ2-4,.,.,.,CISVPEARTGIGGWNIQYF
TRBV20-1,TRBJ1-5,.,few,TGCAGTGCAGGGGCCCGTGGCAATCAGCCCCAGCATTTT,CSAGARGNQPQHF
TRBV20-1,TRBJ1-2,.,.,TGCAGTGCCAGACAGACAGGAGGATTCTATGGCTACACCTTC,CSARQTGGFYGYTF
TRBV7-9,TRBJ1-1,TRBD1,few,TGTGCCAGCAGCTTACAGGGACAGGCGAACACTGAAGCTTTCTTT,CASSLQGQANTEAFF
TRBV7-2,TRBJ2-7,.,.,TGTGCCAGCTCCATCGGGACACAACAATACGAGCAGTACTTC,CASSIGTQQYEQYF
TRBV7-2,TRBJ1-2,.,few,TGTGCCAGCAGACCCGCTGGGGCAGCTAACTATGGCTACACCTTC,CASRPAGAANYGYTF
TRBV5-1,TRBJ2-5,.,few,TGCGCCAGCAGCTTGGCTATGGTGAGAGAGACCCAGTACTTC,CASSLAMVRETQYF
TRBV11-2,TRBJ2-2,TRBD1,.,TGTGCCAGCAGCCGGCGACAGGGGGAGTATAAGTGGACCGGGGAGCTGTTTTTT,CASSRRQGEYKWTGELFF
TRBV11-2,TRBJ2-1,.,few,TGTGCCAGCAGCCCGTATGACCGGGACAATGAGCAGTTCTTC,CASSPYDRDNEQFF
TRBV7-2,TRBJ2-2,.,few,TGTGCCAGCAGCTCCTGGGACATCATCGGGGAGCTGTTTTTT,CASSSWDIIGELFF
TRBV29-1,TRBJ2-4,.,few,TGCAGCGTTGCGTACGGGGGTAACATTCAGTACTTC,CSVAYGGNIQYF
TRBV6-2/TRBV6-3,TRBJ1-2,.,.,TGTGCCAGCAGTTTACACTACCCGGACGGGCATGGCTACACCTTC,CASSLHYPDGHGYTF
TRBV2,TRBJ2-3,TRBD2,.,TGTGCCAGCAGTGGGGACTGGACTAGCGGGGGAAAGGTCTTT,CASSGDWTSGGKVF
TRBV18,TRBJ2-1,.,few,TGTGCCAGCTCAGCCTACAGGGGAGGTAACAATGAGCAGTTCTTC,CASSAYRGGNNEQFF
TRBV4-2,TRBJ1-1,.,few,TGTGCCAGCGGAGTCGGGATGAACACTGAAGCTTTCTTT,CASGVGMNTEAFF